This T cell receptor beta chain emerged from a study of human T cells and chemical hapten exposure. V shed 0 bases and J shed 7 bases, with 10 bases lying between them. CDR3 length: 13 amino acids. Per the germline V gene, CDR1 is LGHDT and CDR2 is YNNKEL (reference sequence). TCRdb reprocessed the RACE reads via MiXCR and lists one record per CDR3 protein. Of tens of thousands of distinct CDR3 sequences in the sample, about 10% were seen once. The table lists this clonotype with many counts. The time point: healthy volunteer bleed at 2 weeks. Total RNA came from unfractionated whole blood. The source of this sequence is a female donor in good health. Some clones in this sample may be carry-over from other donors' samples. Sequenced sample: whole blood. The gene calls are TRBV3-1 and TRBJ2-7; D is possibly TRBD2 (5 bases). The CDR3 loop reads CASSQDGRGEQYF. CDR3 sequence (DNA): TGTGCCAGCAGCCAAGACGGACGAGGGGAGCAGTACTTC.